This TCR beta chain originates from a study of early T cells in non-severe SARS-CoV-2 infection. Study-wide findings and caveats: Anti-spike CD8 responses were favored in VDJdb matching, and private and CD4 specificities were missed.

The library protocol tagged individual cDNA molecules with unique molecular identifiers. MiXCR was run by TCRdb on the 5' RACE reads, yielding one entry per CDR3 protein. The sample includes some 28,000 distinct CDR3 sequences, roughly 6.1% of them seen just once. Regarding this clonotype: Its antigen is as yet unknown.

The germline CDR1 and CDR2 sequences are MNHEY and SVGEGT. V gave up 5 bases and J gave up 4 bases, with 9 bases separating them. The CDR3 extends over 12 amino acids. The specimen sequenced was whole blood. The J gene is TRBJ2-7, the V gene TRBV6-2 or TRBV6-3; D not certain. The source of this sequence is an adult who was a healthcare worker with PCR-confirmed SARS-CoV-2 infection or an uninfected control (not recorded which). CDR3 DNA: TGTGCCAGCAGTGCACAAGATTACGAGCAGTACTTC. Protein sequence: CASSAQDYEQYF.